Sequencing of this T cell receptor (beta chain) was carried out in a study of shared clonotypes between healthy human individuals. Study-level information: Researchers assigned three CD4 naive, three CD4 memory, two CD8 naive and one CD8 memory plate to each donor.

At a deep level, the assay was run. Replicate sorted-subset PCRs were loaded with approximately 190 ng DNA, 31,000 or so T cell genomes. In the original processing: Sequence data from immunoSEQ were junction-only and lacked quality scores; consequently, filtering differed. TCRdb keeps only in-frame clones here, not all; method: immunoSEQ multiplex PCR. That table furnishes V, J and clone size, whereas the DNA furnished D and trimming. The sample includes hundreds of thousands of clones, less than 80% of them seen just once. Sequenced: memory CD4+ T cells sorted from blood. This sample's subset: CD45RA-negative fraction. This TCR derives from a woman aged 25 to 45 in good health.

CDR3 DNA sequence: TGTGCCAGCGAGGGGGGCGCCCATTACGAGCAGTACTTC. The encoded protein is CASEGGAHYEQYF. This sequence joins TRBV2 and TRBJ2-7; TRBD1 or TRBD2 may be the D gene (6 bases each). V was clipped by 8 bases and J by 4 bases, with 15 bases between them. In germline, CDR1 is SNHLY, CDR2 FYNNEI. The CDR3 runs 13 residues. Variable domain in full (rest from reference TRBV2 and TRBJ2-7): EPEVTQTPSHQVTQMGQEVILRCVPISNHLYFYWYRQILGQKVEFLVSFYNNEISEKSEIFDDQFSVERPDGSNFTLKIRSTKLEDSAMYFCASEGGAHYEQYFGPGTRLTVT.